The 32 T cell receptor beta chains reported below all come from one sample, sequenced in a study of CD8 T cells in Susac syndrome (dated 2019 in TCRdb). Library preparation was by the immunoSEQ multiplex PCR assay. RNA was extracted with the RNeasy kit and about 0.5 to 1 ug was reverse transcribed using random hexamers. TCRdb took the public reads, trimmed them with fastp at Q25, ran MiXCR for clone calling and kept in-frame beta chains. Here each entry gathers all rows of one CDR3 protein and keeps the most common genes and DNA. Present in this sample are about 120,000 distinct CDR3 sequences, approximately 93% of which were seen just once. In total, the top ten clones hold 0.085% to 0.095% of the sample. Sequenced material: CD4+ T cells from PBMCs. Source of these receptors: a human donor with multiple sclerosis.

The V and J genes are TRBV12-3 or TRBV12-4 and TRBJ2-3; D is unresolved. This CDR3 region has 12 residues. V lost 7 bases to trimming and J lost 6 bases, with 11 bases between them. In DNA form, the CDR3 reads TGTGCCAGCACCCGTCGGGTGGATACGCAGTATTTT. It translates to CASTRRVDTQYF.

This chain joins TRBV5-1 and TRBJ2-7, with 7 bases matching TRBD1. CDR1 is SGHRS and CDR2 is YFSETQ in the germline V gene. V lost 4 bases and J lost 1; bases outside the gene matches: 5. CDR3 length: 14 residues. The CDR3 DNA reads TGCGCCAGCAGCCTGACAGGGTTTTCCTACGAGCAGTACTTC. Protein product: CASSLTGFSYEQYF.

This chain connects TRBV20-1 to TRBJ2-1; 7 nucleotides agree with TRBD2. Trimming removed 5 bases from V and 3 bases from J; junction bases left unmatched: 7. The germline V gene has CDR1 DFQATT and CDR2 SNEGSKA (reference sequence). The CDR3 is 14 residues long. CDR3 amino acids: CSAASGAGYNEQFF. The DNA for the CDR3 is TGCAGTGCTGCCAGCGGGGCTGGCTACAATGAGCAGTTCTTC.

The chain employs TRBV6-4 and TRBJ1-1; D unclear. Germline V CDR1 and CDR2: MRHNA, SNTAGT. Trimming removed 8 bases at V and 0 bases at J, with 10 bases between. The length of the CDR3 is 13 residues. The CDR3 sequence: CASSGSLNTEAFF. The CDR3 DNA reads TGTGCCAGCTCTGGCAGCCTGAACACTGAAGCTTTCTTT.

The chain couples TRBV14 to TRBJ1-1, with a possible D match to TRBD1 (5 bases). Trimming took 1 base from V and 2 from J, leaving 11 bases between them. This CDR3 is built from 15 residues. Per the germline V gene, CDR1 is SGHDN and CDR2 is FVKESK. The chain's CDR3 is CASSQVWGRNTEAFF. CDR3 sequence (DNA): TGTGCCAGCAGCCAAGTTTGGGGGAGAAACACTGAAGCTTTCTTT.

V is TRBV3-1 and J is TRBJ2-5; perhaps TRBD1 as D (5 bases). The CDR3 loop spans 12 amino acids. V lost 7 bases and J lost 2, with 8 bases in between. The germline gives CDR1 LGHDT, CDR2 YNNKEL (reference sequence). This CDR3 is CASNRIQETQYF. In DNA, the CDR3 is TGTGCCAGCAACAGGATACAAGAGACCCAGTACTTC.

The V call is TRBV11-3, the J call TRBJ1-1; D remains ambiguous. V lost 0 bases, J lost 11 bases, and 10 bases lay in between. Germline V gives CDR1 SGHNT, CDR2 YENEEA. The CDR3 runs to 12 residues. CDR3 protein: CASSLDQVGAFF. The CDR3 nucleotides read TGTGCCAGCAGCTTAGATCAAGTGGGGGCTTTCTTT.

CDR3 in DNA: TGTGCCAGCACCCCCGGTGGTCTGAGGACCCAGTACTTC. This gives the protein CASTPGGLRTQYF. The genes are TRBV28 and TRBJ2-5; D uncertain. The CDR3 loop spans 13 amino acids. Looked up from germline, CDR1 is MDHEN and CDR2 is SYDVKM. Trimming left V 7 bases short and J 7 bases short, with 16 bases between.

This sequence joins TRBV19 and TRBJ1-1, with D unclear. Per germline, CDR1 LNHDA and CDR2 SQIVND (reference sequence). The CDR3 runs 13 residues. Trimming removed 3 bases at V and 9 bases at J, with 14 bases between. This chain's CDR3 is CASSMTTQAKAFF. CDR3 nucleotides: TGTGCCAGTAGTATGACGACGCAGGCGAAAGCTTTCTTT.

This rearrangement joins TRBV30 to TRBJ1-2, with D possibly matching TRBD1 (6 bases). Per the germline V gene, CDR1 is GTSNPN and CDR2 is SVGIG (reference sequence). V was pared by 3 bases and J by 2 bases, with 10 bases between. The CDR3 loop spans 13 amino acids. CDR3 bases: TGTGCCTGGAGCCCGGGACAAAACTATGGCTACACCTTC. It translates to CAWSPGQNYGYTF.

The J gene is TRBJ1-1, the V gene TRBV10-3; unclear D gene. The CDR3 covers 14 residues. V lost 0 bases and J 1 base, leaving 6 bases between the germline ends. The germline CDR1 and CDR2 sequences are ENHRY and SYGVKD. The CDR3 DNA is TGTGCCATCAGTGAGTCAGAGACGAACACTGAAGCTTTCTTT. Residues: CAISESETNTEAFF.

The chain couples TRBV19 to TRBJ2-5, with 9 bases aligning to TRBD2. This CDR3 has 14 residues. J lost 2 bases, V lost 7 bases, and 5 bases had no gene match. CDR1 LNHDA and CDR2 SQIVND come from the germline V gene (reference sequence). CDR3 sequence: CASTRSGGQETQYF. The CDR3 coding sequence is TGTGCCAGTACGAGGAGCGGGGGGCAAGAGACCCAGTACTTC.

The V and J genes are TRBV30 and TRBJ1-3; the D is unclear. CDR3 length: 13 amino acids. V was cut by 3 bases and J by 0 bases, with 6 bases left in between. The germline gives CDR1 GTSNPN, CDR2 SVGIG (reference sequence). In nucleotides, the CDR3 is TGTGCCTGGAGCCTAGTCTCTGGAAACACCATATATTTT. Protein product: CAWSLVSGNTIYF.

The chain joins TRBV9 to TRBJ1-4; TRBD1 is a possible D gene (5 bases). Germline V lookup: CDR1 SGDLS, CDR2 YYNGEE. Trimming shortened V by 4 bases and J by 0 bases, and 10 bases separated the two germline ends. CDR3 length: 15 residues. DNA for the CDR3: TGTGCCAGCAGCCCGGACATAACAACTAATGAAAAACTGTTTTTT. Translated: CASSPDITTNEKLFF.

This chain connects TRBV2 to TRBJ2-4; D gene ambiguous. Germline assignment: CDR1 SNHLY and CDR2 FYNNEI. The CDR3 runs 15 residues. V gave up 3 bases and J gave up 0 bases, with 9 bases separating them. CDR3 region: CASSDPILAKNIQYF. CDR3 DNA sequence: TGTGCCAGCAGTGACCCGATTTTAGCCAAAAACATTCAGTACTTC.

This sequence joins TRBV5-1 and TRBJ1-2; D ambiguous. V was pared by 4 bases and J by 4 bases, with 14 bases between. Germline V gene lookup returns CDR1 SGHRS and CDR2 YFSETQ. This CDR3 has 14 residues. In DNA, the CDR3 is TGCGCCAGCAGCGTTGGTGATGAAGGCTATGGCTACACCTTC. It specifies CASSVGDEGYGYTF. Filled out from reference TRBV5-1 and TRBJ1-2, the complete variable domain reads KAGVTQTPRYLIKTRGQQVTLSCSPISGHRSVSWYQQTPGQGLQFLFEYFSETQRNKGNFPGRFSGRQFSNSRSEMNVSTLELGDSALYLCASSVGDEGYGYTFGSGTRLTVV.

J is TRBJ2-2 and V is TRBV6-5; the D call may be TRBD1 or TRBD2 (5 bases each). The V gene's germline CDR1 is MNHEY and CDR2 SVGAGI. V was shortened by 7 bases and J by 1 base, with 10 bases between the two germline ends. The CDR3 is made up of 14 amino acids. CDR3 residues: CASNRGVNTGELFF. DNA of the CDR3: TGTGCCAGCAACCGAGGGGTGAACACCGGGGAGCTGTTTTTT.

The V call is TRBV5-6, the J call TRBJ2-7, with D possibly TRBD1 on 7 matching bases. V was cut by 4 bases and J by 0 bases, with 20 bases left in between. The CDR3 length is 17 residues. Germline values: CDR1 SGHDT, CDR2 YYEEEE. The CDR3 coding sequence is TGTGCCAGCAGCACCTGCGTCAGGGGGGCATCCTCCTACGAGCAGTACTTC. Residues: CASSTCVRGASSYEQYF.

The chain uses TRBV28 and TRBJ1-6; the D gene is possibly TRBD1 (5 bases). The V gene lost 3 bases and the J gene lost 7 bases, with 10 bases spanning the gap. The germline V gene encodes CDR1 MDHEN and CDR2 SYDVKM. This CDR3 is 14 amino acids long. CDR3 in amino acids: CASSLGVGNSPLHF. The CDR3 DNA reads TGTGCCAGCAGTTTGGGGGTCGGGAATTCACCCCTCCACTTT.

The V and J genes are TRBV30 and TRBJ2-6; D assignment may be TRBD1 or TRBD2 (5 bases each). Looked up from germline, CDR1 is GTSNPN and CDR2 is SVGIG (reference sequence). Trimming took 2 bases from V and 4 from J, leaving 9 bases between them. This CDR3 has 14 amino acids. CDR3 nucleotide sequence: TGTGCCTGGAGTAAGGGGACCGGGGCCAACGTCCTGACTTTC. This gives the protein CAWSKGTGANVLTF.

The sample holds one count of this clonotype. The chain is built from TRBV12-3 or TRBV12-4 and TRBJ2-3, with D hard to call. This CDR3 contains 14 residues. The germline V and J ends were trimmed by 4 bases and 3 bases, with 11 bases remaining between them. The CDR3 loop is CASSSTRRTDTQYF. The CDR3 DNA is TGTGCCAGCAGTTCGACCCGAAGAACAGATACGCAGTATTTT.

CDR3: CASSVRTSGGYEQYF. CDR3 coding DNA: TGTGCCAGCAGCGTAAGGACTAGCGGGGGCTACGAGCAGTACTTC. The rearrangement links TRBV11-1 to TRBJ2-7; 13 bases match TRBD2. Trimming removed 5 bases from V and 3 bases from J; junction bases left unmatched: 4. The CDR3 spans 15 residues. Germline V gives CDR1 SGHAT, CDR2 FQDESV (reference sequence).

V gene TRBV7-2 combines with J gene TRBJ2-7, with D tentatively TRBD1 (6 bases). Germline-derived CDR1 and CDR2 are SGHTA and FQGNSA. V dropped 7 bases and J dropped 4 bases, with 14 bases sitting between them. This CDR3 is 13 amino acids long. The CDR3 sequence: CASTRDIVYEQYF. In nucleotides, the CDR3 is TGTGCCAGCACCCGGGACATCGTTTACGAGCAGTACTTC.

CDR3 loop: CASSLEGVNSPLHF. Here the CDR3 DNA reads TGCGCCAGCAGCTTGGAGGGGGTGAATTCACCCCTCCACTTT. This sequence joins TRBV5-1 and TRBJ1-6; weak D call: TRBD1 (6 bases). Germline CDR1 SGHRS, CDR2 YFSETQ. Trimming took off 0 bases at V and 7 bases at J, with 8 bases between the two ends. This CDR3 is 14 amino acids long.

This chain connects TRBV4-2 to TRBJ2-1; tentatively, D is TRBD2 (6 bases). Germline assignment: CDR1 LGHNA and CDR2 YNFKEQ. V lost 0 bases and J 2 bases, leaving 14 bases between the germline ends. The CDR3 loop spans 17 amino acids. CDR3 region: CASSQDRRDRAYNEQFF. The CDR3 nucleotides read TGTGCCAGCAGCCAAGATAGGCGGGATAGGGCCTACAATGAGCAGTTCTTC.

The V and J genes are TRBV6-2 or TRBV6-3 and TRBJ2-5, with TRBD2 matching 7 bases. Trimming took 0 bases from V and 9 from J; bases not matched to a gene: 7. CDR3 length equals 14 residues. Germline V gene lookup returns CDR1 MNHEY and CDR2 SVGEGT. The CDR3 DNA reads TGTGCCAGCAGTTACTCACCAGCGGGGAGGGCCCAGTACTTC. Translating gives CASSYSPAGRAQYF.

V usage is TRBV10-3 and J usage is TRBJ2-3; TRBD2 matches at 9 bases. Per germline, CDR1 ENHRY and CDR2 SYGVKD. The V segment lost 6 bases and the J segment 7 bases; nucleotides outside the gene matches: 11. This CDR3 has 15 residues. The CDR3 DNA reads TGTGCCATCAGGGATAGCGGGGGCGAACTGAATACGCAGTATTTT. Amino acid sequence: CAIRDSGGELNTQYF.

This clonotype has only one observation. The rearrangement links TRBV7-8 to TRBJ1-3; no definite D call. CDR1 is SGHVS, CDR2 FQNEAQ, per germline. The CDR3 has 15 amino acids. V dropped 2 bases and J dropped 2 bases, with 10 bases sitting between them. Here the CDR3 DNA reads TGTGCCAGCAGCTTATCCCTGACAACTGGAAACACCATATATTTT. Translated: CASSLSLTTGNTIYF.

The chain has TRBV12-3 or TRBV12-4 and TRBJ1-6, with a possible D match to TRBD1 (6 bases). Trimming left V 5 bases short and J 7 bases short, with 12 bases between. This CDR3 region has 14 residues. The CDR3 reads CASSLTGLNSPLHF. In nucleotides, the CDR3 is TGTGCCAGCAGTCTCACAGGGTTGAATTCACCCCTCCACTTT.

The J gene is TRBJ2-7, the V gene TRBV19; TRBD2 agrees at 7 bases. The J segment lost 6 bases and the V segment lost 3 bases, leaving 2 bases of the junction unmatched. Germline V lookup: CDR1 LNHDA, CDR2 SQIVND (reference sequence). This CDR3 region has 12 residues. Here the CDR3 reads CASSIGGSEQYF. As DNA, the CDR3 is TGTGCCAGTAGTATCGGCGGGAGCGAGCAGTACTTC.

V usage is TRBV27 and J usage is TRBJ1-1, with D tentatively TRBD1 (5 bases). V shed 3 bases and J shed 0 bases, with 8 bases lying between them. The CDR3 consists of 14 residues. Germline assignment: CDR1 MNHEY and CDR2 SMNVEV (reference sequence). The CDR3 DNA follows: TGTGCCAGCAGTTTGGGACCGATGAACACTGAAGCTTTCTTT. This translates into CASSLGPMNTEAFF.

The chain employs TRBV20-1 and TRBJ2-3, with 9 bases fitting TRBD1. Per the germline V gene, CDR1 is DFQATT and CDR2 is SNEGSKA (reference sequence). J lost 5 bases, V lost 6 bases, and 6 bases had no gene match. This CDR3 has 13 residues. This CDR3 reads CSANDRGKDTQYF. CDR3 DNA: TGCAGTGCGAATGACAGGGGGAAAGATACGCAGTATTTT.